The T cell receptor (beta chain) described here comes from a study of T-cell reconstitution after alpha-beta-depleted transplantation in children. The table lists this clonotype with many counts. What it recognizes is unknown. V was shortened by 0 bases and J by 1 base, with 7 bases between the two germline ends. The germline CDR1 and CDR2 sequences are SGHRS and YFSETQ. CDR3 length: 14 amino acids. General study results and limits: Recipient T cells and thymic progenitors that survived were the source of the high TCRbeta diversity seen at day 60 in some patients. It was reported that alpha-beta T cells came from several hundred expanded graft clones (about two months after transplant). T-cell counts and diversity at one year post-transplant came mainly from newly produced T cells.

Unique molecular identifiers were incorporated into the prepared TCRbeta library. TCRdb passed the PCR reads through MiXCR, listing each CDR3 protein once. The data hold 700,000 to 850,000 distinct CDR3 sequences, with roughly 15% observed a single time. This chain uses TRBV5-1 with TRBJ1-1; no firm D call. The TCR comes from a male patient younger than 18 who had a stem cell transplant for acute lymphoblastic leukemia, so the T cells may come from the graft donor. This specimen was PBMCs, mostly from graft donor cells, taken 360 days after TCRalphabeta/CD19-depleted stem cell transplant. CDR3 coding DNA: TGCGCCAGCAGCTTGGTTAGCGGGAACACTGAAGCTTTCTTT. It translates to CASSLVSGNTEAFF. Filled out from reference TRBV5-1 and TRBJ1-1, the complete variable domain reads KAGVTQTPRYLIKTRGQQVTLSCSPISGHRSVSWYQQTPGQGLQFLFEYFSETQRNKGNFPGRFSGRQFSNSRSEMNVSTLELGDSALYLCASSLVSGNTEAFFGQGTRLTVV.